Described below is a single TCR beta chain sequence and its context. Its antigen is currently not known. No much larger clone is present one base from it, and per-base qualities are unavailable. V is cut by 4 bases and J by 2 bases, and the space between the germline ends is 6 bases. Spanning cysteine to phenylalanine, the CDR3 consists of 12 amino acids. The kept DNA is CDR3 alone, 36 bases in frame from the first base. Reading the germline V gene gives CDR1 SNHLY and CDR2 FYNNEI. The treatment or condition label corresponds to: suppressive antiretroviral therapy. Lysates of CMV-infected fibroblasts were used at 8 to 10 ug/mL for cell stimulation. Memory populations depleted of antigen-responding cells were obtained by sorting nonresponding CD40L-negative CD69-negative CD45RO-high memory CD4+ T cells. HIV-1-infected adults in whom suppressive ART had been started during chronic infection were enrolled as participants. For at least 4 years, participants had undetectable plasma HIV-1 RNA, below 50 copies/mL. To be included, a participant needed positive CMV serology and a CD4+ T cell count above 400 cells/uL. Before stimulation, PBMCs were isolated using density centrifugation and then depleted of CD8+ T cells. For 18 hours, the CD8-depleted PBMCs were stimulated with anti-CD28/CD49d costimulation, a CD40-blocking antibody, and enfuvirtide to prevent new infections. Cell sorting was performed on a Beckman Coulter MoFlo Legacy or XDP sorter, and dead cells were excluded with propidium iodide. Genomic DNA was extracted using the QIAamp DNA Mini Kit for samples with more than one million cells and using the Quick-DNA Microprep Kit for all other samples.

The data were obtained in a study of persistence of HIV-infected CD4 T cells (TCRdb year 2020). With respect to the entire study: CMV- and HIV-1 Gag-responding CD4+ T cells were isolated from ART-treated individuals so that antigen-driven clonal expansion of HIV-1-infected cells could be examined. The median time participants had been on suppressive ART was 7 to 9 years. Peripheral blood samples of up to about 200 mL were collected at multiple time points, except for a couple of participants, who underwent leukapheresis at a single time point. TCRbeta sequencing assessed the clonality of all cells in each sorted population, while proviral sequencing assessed the clonality of infected cells. The TCR cluster analysis across participants included about eight participants for CMV and more than 5 participants for Gag.

TCRbeta repertoires were sequenced from genomic DNA with the immunoSEQ hsTCRB assay version 4 in survey mode. For TCRbeta sequencing, genomic DNA was diluted to roughly 10 ng/uL, and up to roughly 1 ug was used per sample. In the original analysis: ImmunoSeq Analyzer 3.0 was used for analysis of TCRbeta data, and diversity was computed on productive nucleotide rearrangements. Using the Immunarch R package, the improved Chao index served to estimate lower-bound TCR diversity and the Gini coefficient served to estimate clonality. Nucleotide rearrangements that differed but encoded the same CDR3beta amino acid sequence were counted as separate clonotypes. TCRbeta sequences significantly enriched in antigen-responding cells relative to anti-CD3/anti-CD28-activated cells were identified by differential abundance analysis. GLIPH2 grouped TCRs by predicted peptide-MHC specificity, both within each participant and across combined participant data sets. As stored in TCRdb, this immuneACCESS dataset retains in-frame rearrangements with V and J assigned. A fraction of the clones does not appear; measured against another copy, unresolved V genes explain less than half of the discrepancy, and the remainder lacks a known reason. The D gene and trimming were derived from the DNA, and the V and J assignments and clone size from that table. The sample table shows tens of thousands of clones, and roughly 78% are seen once. The ten top clones hold roughly 4.5% of the sample.

General study outcomes and caveats: TCR oligoclonality correlated with proviral oligoclonality within the same sorted populations. Bulk TCR analyses could not be limited to the rare CMV-responding cells that actually contained HIV-1 proviruses. Antigen-responding cells were enriched for expanded CDR3beta sequences that were degenerate, which suggests that CD4+ responses to CMV and Gag underwent convergent selection. Significantly lower TCRbeta richness was observed in CMV- and Gag-responding cells than in anti-CD3/anti-CD28-responding cells, and higher oligoclonality was observed in CMV-responding cells than in CD3/CD28-stimulated and Gag-responding cells. Few individuals were included in the study, and only a limited range of antigens was tested.

Source: CD4+ T cells sorted from PBMCs after approximately 20-hour stimulation, taken from a patient who received antiretroviral therapy. This specimen's cell subset or site label, interpreted: CD40L-CD69- CD45RO-high memory CD4 T cells not responding to CMV lysate. This clonotype was obtained from an adult man with HIV who was CMV-seropositive. The chain is encoded by TRBV2 joined to TRBJ2-7; the D gene is perhaps TRBD2, on 6 matching bases. The CDR3 here reads CASSGEAYEQYF. The bases are TGTGCCAGCAGTGGGGAGGCCTACGAGCAGTACTTC.